Included here is one T cell receptor (beta chain) sequence, with context. Which antigen it targets is not known. No quality values exist for individual bases; no much larger clone is one base distant. The sample belongs to a study of blood T cells in healthy people across ages (dated by TCRdb to between 2014 and 2016). In terms of the full investigation: In model experiments, roughly one uniquely barcoded TCR beta cDNA molecule per two T cells was captured by template switching. The study measured age-related changes in TCR beta repertoire diversity using deep sequencing normalized with unique cDNA molecular identifiers. To avoid experimental bias, donors of different ages were randomly spread across the sequencing lanes. For two donors (one aged 18 to 29 and one aged 80 or older), the study analyzed two additional independent replicas of 1 million unique cDNA reads from the same blood draw. The donors were split into four age groups: young (average roughly 15 years), middle-aged (over 35), aged (62) and long-lived (roughly 80).

To prepare the library, 5' RACE was applied. Sequencing used an Illumina HiSeq 2500. A second PCR of roughly 7 to 11 cycles was performed with a sample-barcoded 5' primer and a J-beta primer mix. Each TCR beta cDNA molecule received a unique molecular identifier from a template-switch 5' adaptor carrying 12 random nucleotides. Each sample yielded at least 3 million CDR3-containing paired-end reads. First-strand cDNA synthesis was performed from all RNA using the Mint cDNA synthesis kit, with priming by a TRBC-specific oligonucleotide. After uracil-DNA glycosylase treatment, a first 18-cycle PCR used universal primers M1SS and BC2_uni_R on all cDNA. In the authors' own workflow: For normalization, 1 million high-quality reads, each with a distinct molecular identifier, were randomly selected from each sample. Reads sharing molecular identifiers were discarded rather than binned into consensus sequences. MiTCR, set to a Q25 quality threshold and the strictest error-elimination algorithm, was used for CDR3 identification, clonotype clustering and error correction. A nonparametric unseen species model using Euler transformation provided a lower-bound estimate of total TCR beta diversity. TCRdb took the public reads, trimmed them with fastp at Q25, ran MiXCR for clone calling and kept in-frame beta chains. When rows share a CDR3 protein, they turn into one entry using the most common DNA and genes. These V and J calls derive from TCRdb rather than the authors' analysis. Across this sample there are hundreds of thousands of distinct CDR3 sequences, with around half seen only once. The ten largest clonotypes hold about 32% of the sample.

Study-level results and caveats: Total diversity estimates from one million sequenced T cells were considered lower bounds and underestimates. Because donor CMV infection status was unknown, age-related changes in expanded clonotypes were potentially confounded. A strong correlation was found between observed TCR beta diversity and the percentage of naive T cells measured by flow cytometry. Because profiling used bulk unsorted PBMCs, naive and antigen-experienced compartments could not be compared conclusively. Compared with the aged group, the long-lived group had more naive CD4+ T cells, fewer expanded clones and increased TCR diversity, a pattern suggesting age selection. Observed TCR beta diversity per million T cells fell roughly linearly with age, and a significant reduction was already apparent by age around 40.

Systemically healthy Caucasian individuals from Russia, 35 to 50 in total and aged about 6 to 90 years, were included as donors. Each donor gave ten milliliters of peripheral blood, collected into EDTA-treated Vacutainer tubes. Ficoll-Paque density-gradient centrifugation was used to isolate PBMCs, with at least 6.5 million per sample. Total RNA was extracted from PBMCs with Trizol reagent, with at least 6 micrograms obtained per sample. Naive CD45RAhigh/CD27high T cell percentages were measured by flow cytometry on a PBMC aliquot from every donor. Specimen: blood. The TCR sequence derives from a woman aged 60-70 years in good health.

The CDR3 sequence is CASSDSTSGTYEQYF. The DNA sequence is given as TGTGCCAGCAGCGATTCAACTAGCGGGACCTACGAGCAGTACTTC. The rearranged segments are TRBV7-2 and TRBJ2-7, and TRBD2 aligns with 10 junction nucleotides. CDR1 is given as SGHTA and CDR2 as FQGNSA, both from the germline V gene. The CDR3 contains 15 residues, cysteine and phenylalanine counted. The entry retains the CDR3 DNA only, 45 bases that are in frame from base 1. V ends up 5 bases short and J 2 bases short, with an unmatched junction base count of 6.